The next 26 T cell receptor beta chains were all read from a single sample in a study of blood T cells in healthy people across ages. Through a sample-barcoded 5' primer and a J-beta primer mix, a second PCR was run for roughly 6 to 12 cycles. TCRdb re-analysed the 5' RACE reads in MiXCR, keeping a single row per CDR3 protein. The table shows some 800,000 distinct CDR3 sequences, with approximately 48% occurring only once. The sample comprised blood. These receptors were collected from a man in his 60s in good health.

As to this clonotype: A much more abundant neighbour one base away suggests this may be a read error. This chain links TRBV2 with TRBJ1-1; TRBD1 is a possible D gene (5 bases). Germline CDR1 reads SNHLY; CDR2 reads FYNNEI. The CDR3 is made up of 13 amino acids. CDR3 loop: CTSSLTANTEAFF. CDR3 DNA sequence: TGTACCAGCAGTTTGACAGCGAACACTGAAGCTTTCTTT.

V is TRBV11-2 and J is TRBJ2-3, with 12 bases lining up with TRBD2. This CDR3 contains 15 residues. The ends lost 5 bases at V and 2 bases at J; junction bases unmatched: 2. Germline CDR1 and CDR2: SGHAT and FQNNGV. CDR3 sequence reads: CASSRTSGDTDTQYF. CDR3 nucleotide sequence: TGTGCCAGCAGCCGGACTAGCGGGGACACAGATACGCAGTATTTT. Filled out from reference TRBV11-2 and TRBJ2-3, the complete variable domain reads EAGVAQSPRYKIIEKRQSVAFWCNPISGHATLYWYQQILGQGPKLLIQFQNNGVVDDSQLPKDRFSAERLKGVDSTLKIQPAKLEDSAVYLCASSRTSGDTDTQYFGPGTRLTVL.

The CDR3 nucleotides read TGTGCCAGCTCACCACCTCGAGGTACAGGGGCAGGCGAGCAGTACTTC. It specifies CASSPPRGTGAGEQYF. The chain uses TRBV18 and TRBJ2-7; 7 bases fit TRBD1. Germline V gives CDR1 KGHSH, CDR2 LQKENI. With 0 bases clipped from V and 6 bases from J, the junction kept 11 bases outside the gene matches. The CDR3 covers 16 residues.

The rearrangement links TRBV7-2 to TRBJ2-1; no definite D call. The V and J ends lost 0 bases and 7 bases respectively, with 10 bases between them. The CDR3 spans 14 residues. Per germline, CDR1 SGHTA and CDR2 FQGNSA. CDR3 residues: CASSLALIGNEQFF. The CDR3 DNA follows: TGTGCCAGCAGCTTAGCTCTCATAGGGAATGAGCAGTTCTTC.

V gene TRBV28 combines with J gene TRBJ2-5; possible D gene TRBD2, 5 bases. The CDR3 spans 14 residues. Germline lookup yields CDR1 MDHEN and CDR2 SYDVKM. With 6 bases removed from V and 5 bases from J, the gap between germline ends came to 16 bases. The DNA of the CDR3 is TGTGCCAGCAGCGCCACCCGGGGTCTCGAGACCCAGTACTTC. It specifies CASSATRGLETQYF.

This CDR3 reads CASSLVGTGAGYGYTF. For the CDR3, the DNA is TGTGCCAGCAGCTTAGTCGGGACAGGGGCCGGCTATGGCTACACCTTC. The chain recombines TRBV7-2 with TRBJ1-2; 10 nucleotides match TRBD1. The junction had 6 bases not matched to a gene; V was cut back by 1 base and J by 4 bases. The CDR3 has 16 amino acids. Per germline, CDR1 SGHTA and CDR2 FQGNSA.

The chain recombines TRBV20-1 with TRBJ1-2; 7 bases map to TRBD1. Germline V gene lookup returns CDR1 DFQATT and CDR2 SNEGSKA (reference sequence). Germline trimming cut 6 bases from V and 8 bases from J; bases unmatched to any gene: 12. CDR3 length: 13 amino acids. The CDR3 DNA is TGCAGTGCCACAGTCGAGGGGGCCGGGGGCTACACCTTC. Translating it yields CSATVEGAGGYTF.

The chain recombines TRBV7-9 with TRBJ2-5, with 10 positions matching TRBD1. The J call could be wrong; TRBJ2-7 is a better fit for the DNA end. The V gene's germline CDR1 is SEHNR and CDR2 FQNEAQ (reference sequence). The length of the CDR3 is 15 residues. DNA for the CDR3: TGTGCCAGCAGCTCCCGGGACAGGGGAACCGACGAGCAGTACTTC. Encoded protein: CASSSRDRGTDEQYF.

V is TRBV2 and J is TRBJ2-3, with D tentatively TRBD1 or TRBD2 (5 bases each). The V and J ends lost 3 bases and 0 bases respectively, with 10 bases between them. The CDR3 totals 15 residues. Germline-derived CDR1 and CDR2 are SNHLY and FYNNEI. CDR3 loop: CASSEGVTSTDTQYF. The CDR3 bases are TGTGCCAGCAGTGAGGGGGTAACTAGCACAGATACGCAGTATTTT.

CDR3 region: CASSLTPSGGAYEQYF. The CDR3 DNA is TGTGCCAGCAGCTTAACCCCCTCAGGCGGGGCCTACGAGCAGTACTTC. This chain joins TRBV7-2 and TRBJ2-4; D is possibly TRBD2 (6 bases). The better agreement between TRBJ2-7 and the DNA end casts doubt on the J call. Germline assignment: CDR1 SGHTA and CDR2 FQGNSA. The CDR3 runs to 16 residues.

In its sample, this clonotype was seen a few times. CDR3 nucleotides: TGTGCCAGCAGCCACTTAGGGGTTCGGTACGAGCAGTACTTC. Encoded protein: CASSHLGVRYEQYF. The V call is TRBV14, the J call TRBJ2-7, with D tentatively TRBD1 (5 bases). V lost 3 bases and J 4 bases, leaving 13 bases between the germline ends. Germline lookup yields CDR1 SGHDN and CDR2 FVKESK. This CDR3 spans 14 amino acids.

This clonotype came up a few times. The genes are TRBV7-8 and TRBJ2-7, with 7 bases that match TRBD1. The germline V gene encodes CDR1 SGHVS and CDR2 FQNEAQ. Germline trimming cut 8 bases from V and 0 bases from J; bases unmatched to any gene: 4. This CDR3 is built from 13 residues. The CDR3 sequence: CASLRDSSYEQYF. The CDR3, as DNA: TGTGCCAGCCTCCGGGACAGCTCCTACGAGCAGTACTTC.

This clonotype was seen once. CDR3 in DNA: TGTGCCAGCAGCGTATATCACCAAAGTGATGGCTACACCTTC. This gives the protein CASSVYHQSDGYTF. The V gene is TRBV9, the J gene TRBJ1-2; no definite D call. Germline V lookup: CDR1 SGDLS, CDR2 YYNGEE. V shed 1 base and J shed 6 bases, with 13 bases lying between them. CDR3 length: 14 amino acids.

The V call is TRBV7-9, the J call TRBJ2-5; D is unresolved. Trimming took off 0 bases at V and 5 bases at J, with 10 bases between the two ends. This CDR3 contains 14 residues. Germline values: CDR1 SEHNR, CDR2 FQNEAQ (reference sequence). The CDR3 loop is CASSLAGKRETQYF. The CDR3 DNA is TGTGCCAGCAGCTTAGCGGGGAAGAGGGAGACCCAGTACTTC.

The chain joins TRBV20-1 to TRBJ2-3; D could derive from TRBD1 or TRBD2 (5 bases each). Per the germline V gene, CDR1 is DFQATT and CDR2 is SNEGSKA (reference sequence). The CDR3 length is 11 residues. Trimming took off 1 base at V and 8 bases at J, with 7 bases between the two ends. The CDR3 protein is CSARVRGTQYF. CDR3 in DNA: TGCAGTGCTAGAGTGAGGGGTACGCAGTATTTT.

CDR3 sequence reads: CASSSSGTHYNEQFF. The CDR3 nucleotides are TGTGCCAGCAGCTCCAGTGGGACACATTACAATGAGCAGTTCTTC. This rearrangement joins TRBV7-2 to TRBJ2-1, with D perhaps TRBD1 (6 bases). V lost 4 bases, J lost 4 bases, and 14 bases lay in between. CDR1 SGHTA and CDR2 FQGNSA come from the germline V gene. This CDR3 is 15 amino acids long.

The rearrangement joins TRBV7-2 to TRBJ2-5; 7 positions agree with TRBD1. J gave up 5 bases and V 1 base, and 13 bases lay outside the gene matches. The CDR3 is 17 residues long. CDR1 is SGHTA and CDR2 is FQGNSA in the germline V gene. CDR3 sequence (DNA): TGTGCCAGCAGCTTAGGGAAAAACAGGGGACCGTGGGAGACCCAGTACTTC. Translating gives CASSLGKNRGPWETQYF. Full variable domain (remainder filled in from reference TRBV7-2 and TRBJ2-5): GAGVSQSPSNKVTEKGKDVELRCDPISGHTALYWYRQSLGQGLEFLIYFQGNSAPDKSGLPSDRFSAERTGGSVSTLTIQRTQQEDSAVYLCASSLGKNRGPWETQYFGPGTRLLVL.

This chain uses TRBV3-1 with TRBJ2-7; D not resolved. This CDR3 region has 14 residues. Germline V lookup: CDR1 LGHDT, CDR2 YNNKEL (reference sequence). The V end was cut by 0 bases, the J end by 5 bases, with 11 bases between. This chain's CDR3 is CASSQDRQVNEQYF. The DNA for the CDR3 is TGTGCCAGCAGCCAAGATCGGCAGGTCAACGAGCAGTACTTC.

The chain has TRBV3-1 and TRBJ1-2; 7 nucleotides agree with TRBD1. There are 16 residues in the CDR3. Looked up from germline, CDR1 is LGHDT and CDR2 is YNNKEL (reference sequence). V dropped 4 bases and J dropped 7; count of bases not matched to a gene: 15. The DNA for the CDR3 is TGTGCCAGCAGCCCGCGGGACAGCGACATTCGGCCTGGCTACACCTTC. This codes for CASSPRDSDIRPGYTF.

The rearrangement joins TRBV7-2 to TRBJ1-1; perhaps TRBD1 as D (6 bases). V was trimmed by 0 bases and J by 6 bases, leaving 14 bases between them. CDR1 is SGHTA, CDR2 FQGNSA, per germline. The CDR3 sequence is 15 residues long. Here the CDR3 DNA reads TGTGCCAGCAGCTTAGCGGGACACGGTGGCTCTGAAGCTTTCTTT. This codes for CASSLAGHGGSEAFF.

This rearrangement joins TRBV7-2 to TRBJ1-2; 8 bases agree with TRBD1. V lost 6 bases to trimming and J lost 6 bases; unmatched junction nucleotides: 18. The germline V gene has CDR1 SGHTA and CDR2 FQGNSA. The CDR3 sequence is 17 residues long. The CDR3 nucleotides read TGTGCCAGCAGTCAACTTGCAGGGGGCGCGGTTTACGATGGCTACACCTTC. The encoded protein is CASSQLAGGAVYDGYTF.

This clonotype was counted at least ten times. The V and J genes are TRBV20-1 and TRBJ1-2, with TRBD1 as a possible D gene (6 bases). Germline values: CDR1 DFQATT, CDR2 SNEGSKA (reference sequence). Trimming left V 7 bases short and J 2 bases short, with 11 bases between. The CDR3 is 12 amino acids. The CDR3, as DNA: TGCAGTGTTGAGCAGGGGAACTATGGCTACACCTTC. Protein: CSVEQGNYGYTF.

This clonotype was picked up a small number of times. The chain joins TRBV6-5 to TRBJ1-2, with TRBD1 matching 8 bases. Germline loops: CDR1 MNHEY, CDR2 SVGAGI. The CDR3 contains 14 residues. V shed 2 bases, J shed 8 bases, and the junction held 7 bases outside the gene matches. The CDR3 region has the DNA TGTGCCAGCAGTTACCGGGGACAGGTTTTCGGCTACACCTTC. Translating gives CASSYRGQVFGYTF.

The chain recombines TRBV4-3 with TRBJ1-2, with a weak D call TRBD1 (5 bases). The ends were cut back, 0 bases at V and 5 bases at J, with 19 bases in the middle. The CDR3 loop spans 17 amino acids. CDR1 and CDR2 from the germline V gene are LGHNA and YSLEER. This CDR3 is CASSQDPTNRGVYGYTF. The CDR3 DNA reads TGCGCCAGCAGCCAAGACCCTACTAACCGGGGGGTTTATGGCTACACCTTC.

The gene calls are TRBV9 and TRBJ1-2; 9 nucleotides match TRBD1. Germline V lookup: CDR1 SGDLS, CDR2 YYNGEE. V was clipped by 3 bases and J by 5 bases; unmatched bases: 11. The CDR3 is 16 residues long. CDR3 in amino acids: CASSATGGGPFYGYTF. CDR3 nucleotide sequence: TGTGCCAGCAGCGCTACAGGGGGCGGCCCATTTTATGGCTACACCTTC.

This clonotype was seen at least ten times. The V call is TRBV30, the J call TRBJ1-1; D uncertain. The V gene lost 2 bases and the J gene lost 4 bases, with 11 bases spanning the gap. Germline CDR1 GTSNPN, CDR2 SVGIG (reference sequence). The CDR3 is 13 amino acids. The CDR3 coding sequence is TGTGCCTGGAGTCCGAGCCCGGGCACTGAAGCTTTCTTT. Its translation: CAWSPSPGTEAFF.